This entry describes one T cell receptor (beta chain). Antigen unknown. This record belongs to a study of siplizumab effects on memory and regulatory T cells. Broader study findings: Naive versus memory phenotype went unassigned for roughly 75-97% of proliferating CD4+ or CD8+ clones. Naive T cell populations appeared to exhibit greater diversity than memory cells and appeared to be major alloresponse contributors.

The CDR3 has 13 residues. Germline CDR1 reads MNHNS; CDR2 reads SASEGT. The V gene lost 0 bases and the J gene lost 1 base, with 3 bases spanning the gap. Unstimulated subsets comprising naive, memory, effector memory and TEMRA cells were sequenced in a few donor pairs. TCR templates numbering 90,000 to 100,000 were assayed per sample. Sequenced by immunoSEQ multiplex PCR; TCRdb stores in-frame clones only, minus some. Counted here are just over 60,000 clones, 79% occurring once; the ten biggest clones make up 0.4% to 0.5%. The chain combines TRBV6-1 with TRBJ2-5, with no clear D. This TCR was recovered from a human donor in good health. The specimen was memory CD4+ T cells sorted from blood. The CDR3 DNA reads TGTGCCAGCAGTGAAGCGATCCAAGAGACCCAGTACTTC. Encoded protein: CASSEAIQETQYF.